Each of the 4 T cell receptor beta chains below was sequenced from the same sample in a study of T-cell reconstitution after alpha-beta-depleted transplantation in children. Unique molecular identifiers were used to barcode this TCRbeta library. One entry per CDR3 protein results from TCRdb running MiXCR on the PCR reads. The sample carries some 520,000 distinct CDR3 sequences, around a third recorded once. Sample: PBMCs from the stem cell graft donor, taken from the stem cell graft. These receptors were obtained from a human donor who donated a stem cell graft to a child with aplastic anemia.

The gene calls are TRBV11-3 and TRBJ1-1; weak D call: TRBD1 (5 bases). V was pared by 0 bases and J by 6 bases, with 8 bases between. The germline gives CDR1 SGHNT, CDR2 YENEEA. The CDR3 is 13 amino acids. CDR3 sequence (DNA): TGTGCCAGCAGCTTAGAAATAGGGGCTGAAGCTTTCTTT. Its protein is CASSLEIGAEAFF.

The chain links TRBV15 to TRBJ2-1; no clear D gene. This CDR3 is built from 16 residues. Trimming removed 1 base from V and 2 bases from J, with 12 bases in between. Germline CDR1 LNHNV, CDR2 YYDKDF (reference sequence). CDR3 protein: CATSRVEAPAYNEQFF. The CDR3 coding sequence is TGTGCCACCAGCAGAGTAGAAGCTCCCGCCTACAATGAGCAGTTCTTC.

This clonotype was observed a handful of times. The chain employs TRBV6-5 and TRBJ2-1; 8 bases align to TRBD2. Per the germline V gene, CDR1 is MNHEY and CDR2 is SVGAGI. The CDR3 is 15 residues long. V lost 5 bases, J lost 4 bases, and 7 bases stayed unmatched. The CDR3: CASSVLAADYNEQFF. The CDR3 nucleotides read TGTGCCAGCAGTGTACTAGCGGCAGATTACAATGAGCAGTTCTTC.

In its sample, this clonotype was seen a few times. This chain links TRBV28 with TRBJ2-5, with D perhaps TRBD2 (5 bases). This CDR3 contains 13 residues. The germline V gene has CDR1 MDHEN and CDR2 SYDVKM. Trimming left V 3 bases short and J 2 bases short, with 7 bases between. This chain's CDR3 is CASSFRGQETQYF. Here the CDR3 DNA reads TGTGCCAGCAGTTTCCGAGGGCAAGAGACCCAGTACTTC.